Presented here are 10 T cell receptor beta chains from one specimen sequenced in a study of blood T cell repertoires in COVID-19. Repertoires were generated with immunoSEQ multiplex PCR, while TCRdb's copy carries only in-frame clones and drops some. The table includes 350,000 or so clones, about 91% detected once. What was sequenced was peripheral blood. Receptors originate from a woman under 40 with COVID-19, enrolled during active disease.

The chain carries TRBV5-4 and TRBJ1-1; TRBD1 is a possible D gene (6 bases). Germline V CDR1 and CDR2: SGHNT, YYREEE (reference sequence). Trimming shortened V by 0 bases and J by 2 bases, and 11 bases separated the two germline ends. This CDR3 is 15 amino acids long. This CDR3 is CASSLVGGSNTEAFF. CDR3 in DNA: TGTGCCAGCAGCTTGGTAGGGGGTTCTAACACTGAAGCTTTCTTT.

The chain employs TRBV6-1 and TRBJ2-3; D is perhaps TRBD1 (6 bases). V was shortened by 3 bases and J by 4 bases, with 14 bases between the two germline ends. The V gene's germline CDR1 is MNHNS and CDR2 SASEGT. This CDR3 is built from 15 residues. In DNA, the CDR3 is TGTGCCAGCAGTGAGGGCTTCGGACAGTCAGATACGCAGTATTTT. The encoded protein is CASSEGFGQSDTQYF.

The chain recombines TRBV7-6 with TRBJ2-3; TRBD2 agrees at 11 bases. This CDR3 has 16 residues. The J segment lost 5 bases and the V segment lost 4 bases, leaving 8 bases of the junction unmatched. From germline, CDR1 is SGHVS and CDR2 FNYEAQ. The CDR3 region is CASSSSSGGIGDTQYF. The CDR3 DNA sequence: TGTGCCAGCAGCTCCTCTAGCGGGGGGATTGGAGATACGCAGTATTTT. Drawing the rest from reference TRBV7-6 and TRBJ2-3, the complete variable domain is GAGVSQSPRYKVTKRGQDVALRCDPISGHVSLYWYRQALGQGPEFLTYFNYEAQQDKSGLPNDRFSAERPEGSISTLTIQRTEQRDSAMYRCASSSSSGGIGDTQYFGPGTRLTVL.

This clone appeared once. The rearrangement uses TRBV3-1 (or the pseudogene TRBV3-2) and TRBJ1-2; D gene ambiguous. CDR1 and CDR2 from the germline V gene are LGHDT and YNNKEL (reference sequence). The CDR3 is 12 amino acids. The V end was cut by 2 bases, the J end by 5 bases, with 6 bases between. The CDR3 reads CASSQTVYGYTF. The DNA for the CDR3 is TGTGCCAGCAGCCAAACAGTATATGGCTACACCTTC.

The J gene is TRBJ1-6, the V gene TRBV6-1, with D tentatively TRBD1 (6 bases). This CDR3 spans 16 amino acids. V gave up 2 bases and J gave up 10 bases, with 18 bases separating them. In germline, CDR1 is MNHNS, CDR2 SASEGT. As DNA, the CDR3 is TGTGCCAGCAGTGAATATTCGAGGCAGGGGAACTCACCCCTCCACTTT. Amino acid sequence: CASSEYSRQGNSPLHF.

The gene calls are TRBV28 and TRBJ1-2; D uncertain. Trimming cost V 7 bases and J 5 bases, with 14 bases left between them. This CDR3 is built from 13 residues. Germline CDR1 reads MDHEN; CDR2 reads SYDVKM. The CDR3 coding sequence is TGTGCCAGCAAGCGGGGAAAGGGATATGGCTACACCTTC. Translated, it gives CASKRGKGYGYTF.

The chain is built from TRBV21-1 and TRBJ2-7; TRBD2, the D gene given by the table, was not confirmed from the DNA. TRBV21-1 is termed a pseudogene. This CDR3 is 13 amino acids long. CDR3 DNA: TGTGCCAGCCCTACTAGCGGACCCTACGAGCAGTACGTC. Translating it yields CASPTSGPYEQYV.

The genes are TRBV6-2 or TRBV6-3 and TRBJ2-1; 7 bases line up with TRBD1. Germline-derived CDR1 and CDR2 are MNHEY and SVGEGT. The CDR3 spans 14 residues. With V trimmed by 4 bases and J by 7 bases, 7 bases remained unmatched. The CDR3 DNA follows: TGTGCCAGCAGTTTCGAGGGGGCAGTGAATGAGCAGTTCTTC. Its protein product is CASSFEGAVNEQFF.

For this clone: Other DNA sequences in the same sample also yield this CDR3. The rearrangement links TRBV5-1 to TRBJ2-5, with D possibly matching TRBD2 (6 bases). CDR3 size: 13 residues. With 3 bases removed from V and 4 bases from J, the gap between germline ends came to 10 bases. Germline values: CDR1 SGHRS, CDR2 YFSETQ. The CDR3 is CASSSSGSETQYF. CDR3 coding DNA: TGCGCCAGCAGCTCGAGCGGGTCAGAGACCCAGTACTTC.

The chain carries TRBV27 and TRBJ2-7, with TRBD2 matching over 10 bases. The J segment lost 3 bases and the V segment lost 2 bases, leaving 4 bases of the junction unmatched. The CDR3 spans 15 residues. CDR1 and CDR2 from the germline V gene are MNHEY and SMNVEV (reference sequence). This chain's CDR3 is CASSLIASGGYEQYF. In nucleotides, the CDR3 is TGTGCCAGCAGTTTAATCGCTAGCGGGGGCTACGAGCAGTACTTC.